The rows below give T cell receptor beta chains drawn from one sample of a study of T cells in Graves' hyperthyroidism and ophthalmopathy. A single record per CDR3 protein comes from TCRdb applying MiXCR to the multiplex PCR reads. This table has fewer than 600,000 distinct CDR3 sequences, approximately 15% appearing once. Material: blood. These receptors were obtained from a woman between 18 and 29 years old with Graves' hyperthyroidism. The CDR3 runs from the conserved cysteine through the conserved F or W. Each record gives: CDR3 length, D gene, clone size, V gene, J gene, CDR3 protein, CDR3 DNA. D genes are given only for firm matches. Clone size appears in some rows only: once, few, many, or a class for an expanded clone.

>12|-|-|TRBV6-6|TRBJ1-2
CASSYSNVGYTF
TGTGCCAGCAGTTACTCGAATGTTGGCTACACCTTC
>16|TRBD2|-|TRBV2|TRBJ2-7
CASSPGTSGRSYEQYF
TGTGCCAGCAGTCCCGGGACTAGCGGGAGAAGCTACGAGCAGTACTTC
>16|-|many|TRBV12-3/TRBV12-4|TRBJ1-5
CASSIGTLAFNQPQHF
TGTGCCAGCAGTATCGGGACCTTAGCATTCAATCAGCCCCAGCATTTT
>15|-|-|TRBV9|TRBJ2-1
CASSVAQRANGEQFF
TGTGCCAGCAGCGTAGCTCAGAGGGCGAACGGTGAGCAGTTCTTC
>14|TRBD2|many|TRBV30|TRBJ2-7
CASAGSGRFYEQYF
TGTGCCTCCGCGGGTAGCGGGAGATTCTACGAGCAGTACTTC
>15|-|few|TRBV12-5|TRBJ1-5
CASGLQGSSNQPQHF
TGTGCTAGTGGCCTCCAGGGTTCGAGCAATCAGCCCCAGCATTTT
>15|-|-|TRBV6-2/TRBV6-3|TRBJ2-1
CASSYSIGEKDEQFF
TGTGCCAGCAGTTACTCGATAGGAGAGAAGGATGAGCAGTTCTTC
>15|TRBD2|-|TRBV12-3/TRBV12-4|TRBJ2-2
CASRGTSANTGELFF
TGTGCCAGCAGGGGCACTAGCGCGAACACCGGGGAGCTGTTTTTT
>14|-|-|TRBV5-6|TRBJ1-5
CASSPGGENQPQHF
TGTGCCAGCAGCCCCGGAGGGGAGAATCAGCCCCAGCATTTT
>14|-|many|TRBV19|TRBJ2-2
CASRDPANTGELFF
TGTGCCAGTCGAGACCCCGCGAACACCGGGGAGCTGTTTTTT
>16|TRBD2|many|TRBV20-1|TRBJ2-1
CSARTFTSGVYNEQFF
TGCAGTGCTAGGACCTTCACTAGCGGGGTCTACAATGAGCAGTTCTTC
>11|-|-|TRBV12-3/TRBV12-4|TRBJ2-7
CASSFTYEQCF
TGTGCCAGCAGTTTCACCTACGAGCAGTGCTTC
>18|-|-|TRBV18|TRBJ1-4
CASSLVGQSASTNEKLFF
TGTGCCAGCTCACTAGTCGGACAGTCCGCCTCAACTAATGAAAAACTGTTTTTT
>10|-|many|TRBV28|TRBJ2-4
CASSLNIQYF
TGTGCCAGCAGTTTAAACATTCAGTACTTC
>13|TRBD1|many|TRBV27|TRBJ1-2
CASSWDRNYGYTF
TGTGCCAGCAGTTGGGACAGAAACTATGGCTACACCTTC
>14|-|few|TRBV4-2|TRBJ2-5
CASSQGTGEETQYF
TGTGCCAGCAGCCAAGGAACAGGAGAAGAGACCCAGTACTTC
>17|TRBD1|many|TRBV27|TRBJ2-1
CASRRGYGTGVRNEQFF
TGTGCCAGCAGGAGGGGGTACGGGACAGGGGTGAGGAATGAGCAGTTCTTC
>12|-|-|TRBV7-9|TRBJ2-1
CASSLGVLEQFF
TGTGCCAGCAGCTTAGGGGTGCTAGAACAGTTCTTC
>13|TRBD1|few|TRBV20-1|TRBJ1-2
CSAKGTGQLGYTF
TGCAGTGCTAAAGGGACAGGGCAACTCGGCTACACCTTC
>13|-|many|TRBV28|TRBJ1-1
CAIRRTLNTEAFF
TGTGCCATCAGAAGGACGCTGAACACTGAAGCTTTCTTT
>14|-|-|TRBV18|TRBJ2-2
CASSPQGQTGELFF
TGTGCCAGCTCACCCCAGGGACAAACCGGGGAGCTGTTTTTT
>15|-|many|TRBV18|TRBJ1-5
CASSPPDGGGQPQHF
TGTGCCAGCTCACCCCCAGACGGGGGGGGTCAGCCCCAGCATTTT
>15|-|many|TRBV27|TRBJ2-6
CASTRRVLGANVLTF
TGTGCCAGCACTCGAAGGGTCCTAGGGGCCAACGTCCTGACTTTC
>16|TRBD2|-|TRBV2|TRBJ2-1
CASIQTGTSGRNEQFF
TGTGCCAGCATACAAACCGGGACTAGCGGGAGGAATGAGCAGTTCTTC
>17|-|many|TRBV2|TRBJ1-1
CASSWSWEAVGNTEAFF
TGTGCCAGCAGCTGGTCCTGGGAGGCCGTCGGGAACACTGAAGCTTTCTTT
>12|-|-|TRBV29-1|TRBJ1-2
CSAQWGGAGYTF
TGCAGCGCCCAGTGGGGGGGAGCTGGCTACACCTTC
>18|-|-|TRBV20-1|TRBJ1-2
CSARDWGGAGSPTYGYTF
TGCAGTGCTAGAGATTGGGGGGGCGCGGGTTCGCCTACCTATGGCTACACCTTC
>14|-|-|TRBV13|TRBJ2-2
CASSGRVDTGELFF
TGTGCCAGCAGCGGTAGGGTGGACACCGGGGAGCTGTTTTTT
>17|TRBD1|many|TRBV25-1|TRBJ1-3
CASSGKGAGRSGNTIYF
TGTGCCAGCAGTGGGAAGGGGGCTGGTCGCTCTGGAAACACCATATATTTT
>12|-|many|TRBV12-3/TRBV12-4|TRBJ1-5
CASSDVNQPQHF
TGTGCCAGCAGTGACGTCAATCAGCCCCAGCATTTT
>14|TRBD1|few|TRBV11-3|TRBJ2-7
CASSPKDREAEQYF
TGTGCCAGCAGCCCCAAGGACAGGGAAGCCGAGCAGTACTTC
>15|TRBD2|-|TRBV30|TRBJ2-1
CAWSSGTSSYNEQFF
TGTGCCTGGAGCTCGGGGACTAGCTCCTACAATGAGCAGTTCTTC
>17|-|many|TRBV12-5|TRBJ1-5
CASGLVGTTHSNQPQHF
TGTGCTAGTGGTTTGGTAGGCACTACCCATAGCAATCAGCCCCAGCATTTT
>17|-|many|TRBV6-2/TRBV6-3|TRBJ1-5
CASSTQGGAVQLQPQHF
TGTGCCAGCAGTACCCAAGGTGGGGCAGTTCAACTTCAGCCCCAGCATTTT
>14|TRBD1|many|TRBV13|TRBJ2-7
CASSLSRGPNEQYF
TGTGCCAGCAGCTTAAGCAGGGGGCCCAACGAGCAGTACTTC
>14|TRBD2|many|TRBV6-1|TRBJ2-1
CASVASGAYNEQFF
TGTGCCAGCGTGGCTAGCGGGGCCTACAATGAGCAGTTCTTC
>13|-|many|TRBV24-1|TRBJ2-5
CATSGSSTETQYF
TGTGCCACCAGTGGATCTTCCACAGAGACCCAGTACTTC
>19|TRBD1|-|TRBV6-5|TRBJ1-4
CASSYEGKGAQRIGEKLFF
TGTGCCAGCAGTTACGAGGGGAAGGGGGCGCAAAGGATTGGAGAAAAACTGTTTTTT
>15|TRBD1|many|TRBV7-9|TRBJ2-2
CASRPRQGAAGELFF
TGTGCCAGCAGACCTCGACAGGGGGCGGCCGGGGAGCTGTTTTTT
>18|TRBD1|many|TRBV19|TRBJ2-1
CASSIRDRAVSPSHEQFF
TGTGCCAGTAGTATCAGGGACAGGGCGGTTTCCCCTTCCCATGAGCAGTTCTTC
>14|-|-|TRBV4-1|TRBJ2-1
CASSQQDLEETQFF
TGCGCCAGCAGCCAACAGGACCTAGAAGAGACCCAGTTCTTC
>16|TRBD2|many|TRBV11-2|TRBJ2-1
CASSLPPSREYNEQFF
TGTGCCAGCAGCTTACCCCCTTCGCGGGAGTACAATGAGCAGTTCTTC
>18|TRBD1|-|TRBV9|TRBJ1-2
CASSQGGQRSNPNYGYTF
TGTGCCAGCAGCCAGGGGGGACAGCGATCCAATCCTAACTATGGCTACACCTTC
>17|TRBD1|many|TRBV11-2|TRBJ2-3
CASSQSGTGGKTDTQYF
TGTGCCAGCAGCCAGAGTGGGACAGGGGGCAAGACGGATACGCAGTATTTT
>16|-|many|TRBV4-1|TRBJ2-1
CASSQSRGSSYNEQFF
TGCGCCAGCAGCCAAAGTCGCGGAAGCTCCTACAATGAGCAGTTCTTC
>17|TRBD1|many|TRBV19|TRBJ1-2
CASSIGGHRTGLSGYTF
TGTGCCAGTAGTATAGGAGGTCACCGGACAGGGTTGAGCGGCTACACCTTC
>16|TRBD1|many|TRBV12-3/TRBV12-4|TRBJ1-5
CASSPRGQEHSQPQHF
TGTGCCAGCAGTCCCCGGGGACAGGAGCATTCACAGCCCCAGCATTTT
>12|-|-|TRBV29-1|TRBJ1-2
CSVQSVNYGYTF
TGCAGCGTTCAATCCGTAAACTATGGCTACACCTTC
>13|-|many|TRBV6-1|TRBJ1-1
CASNQGMNTEAFF
TGTGCCAGCAACCAGGGTATGAACACTGAAGCTTTCTTT
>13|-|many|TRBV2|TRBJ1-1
CASSEQGNTEAFF
TGTGCCAGCAGTGAACAGGGGAACACTGAAGCTTTCTTT
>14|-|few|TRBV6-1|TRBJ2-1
CASSYGPAGAEQFF
TGTGCCAGCAGTTACGGGCCAGCGGGCGCTGAGCAGTTCTTC
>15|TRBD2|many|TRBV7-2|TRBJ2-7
CASSVSSSGIDEQYF
TGTGCCAGCAGCGTATCCTCTAGCGGGATTGACGAGCAGTACTTC
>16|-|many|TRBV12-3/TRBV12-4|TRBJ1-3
CASSFRVQISGNTIYF
TGTGCCAGCAGTTTTCGGGTGCAAATCTCTGGAAACACCATATATTTT
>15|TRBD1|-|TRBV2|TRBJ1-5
CASRTGQGGNQPQHF
TGTGCCAGCAGGACGGGACAGGGAGGCAATCAGCCCCAGCATTTT